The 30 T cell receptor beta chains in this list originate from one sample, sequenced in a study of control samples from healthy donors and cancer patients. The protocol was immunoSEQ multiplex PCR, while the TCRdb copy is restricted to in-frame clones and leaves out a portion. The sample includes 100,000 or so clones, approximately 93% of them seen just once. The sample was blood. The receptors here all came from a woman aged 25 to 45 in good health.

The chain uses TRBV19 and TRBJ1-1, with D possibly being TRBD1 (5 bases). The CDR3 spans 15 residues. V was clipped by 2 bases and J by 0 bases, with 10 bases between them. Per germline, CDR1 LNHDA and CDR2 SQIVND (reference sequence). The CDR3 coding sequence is TGTGCCAGTAGTATATTCGGGGGATTGAACACTGAAGCTTTCTTT. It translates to CASSIFGGLNTEAFF.

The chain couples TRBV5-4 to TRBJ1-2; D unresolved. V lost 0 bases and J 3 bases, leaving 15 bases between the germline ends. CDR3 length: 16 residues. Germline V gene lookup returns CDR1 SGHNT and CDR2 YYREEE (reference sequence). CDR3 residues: CASSLGTGKGDYGYTF. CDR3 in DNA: TGTGCCAGCAGCTTGGGAACCGGGAAAGGTGACTATGGCTACACCTTC.

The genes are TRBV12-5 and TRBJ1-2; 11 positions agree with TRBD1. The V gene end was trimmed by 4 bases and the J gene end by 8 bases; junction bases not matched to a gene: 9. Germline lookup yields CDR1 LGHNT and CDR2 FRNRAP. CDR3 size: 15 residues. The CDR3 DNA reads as TGTGCTAGTGGTTCCGACGGACAGGGGGCGAAAGGCTACACCTTC. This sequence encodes CASGSDGQGAKGYTF.

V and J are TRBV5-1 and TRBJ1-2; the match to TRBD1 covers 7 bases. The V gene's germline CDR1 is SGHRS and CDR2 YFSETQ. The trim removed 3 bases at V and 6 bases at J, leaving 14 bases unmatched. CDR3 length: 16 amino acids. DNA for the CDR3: TGCGCCAGCAGCTCCATGCCCGGGACAGCGGACCATGGCTACACCTTC. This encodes CASSSMPGTADHGYTF. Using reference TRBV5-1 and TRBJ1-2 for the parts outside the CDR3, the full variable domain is KAGVTQTPRYLIKTRGQQVTLSCSPISGHRSVSWYQQTPGQGLQFLFEYFSETQRNKGNFPGRFSGRQFSNSRSEMNVSTLELGDSALYLCASSSMPGTADHGYTFGSGTRLTVV.

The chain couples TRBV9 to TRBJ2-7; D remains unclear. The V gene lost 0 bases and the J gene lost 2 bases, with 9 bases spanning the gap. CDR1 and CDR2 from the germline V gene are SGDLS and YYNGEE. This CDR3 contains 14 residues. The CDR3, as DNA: TGTGCCAGCAGCGTAGAGGTAGGAACCTACGAGCAGTACTTC. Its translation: CASSVEVGTYEQYF.

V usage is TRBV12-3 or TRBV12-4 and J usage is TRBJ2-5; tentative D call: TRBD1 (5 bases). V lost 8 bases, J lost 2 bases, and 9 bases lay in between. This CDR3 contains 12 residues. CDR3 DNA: TGTGCCAGCCTGGGGCCGCAAGAGACCCAGTACTTC. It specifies CASLGPQETQYF.

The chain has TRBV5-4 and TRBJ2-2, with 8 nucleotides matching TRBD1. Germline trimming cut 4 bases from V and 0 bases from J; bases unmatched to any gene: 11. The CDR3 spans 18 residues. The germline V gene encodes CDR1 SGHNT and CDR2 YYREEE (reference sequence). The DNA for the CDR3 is TGTGCCAGCAGCGGGGGACAGGCAGGGCCACCGAACACCGGGGAGCTGTTTTTT. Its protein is CASSGGQAGPPNTGELFF.

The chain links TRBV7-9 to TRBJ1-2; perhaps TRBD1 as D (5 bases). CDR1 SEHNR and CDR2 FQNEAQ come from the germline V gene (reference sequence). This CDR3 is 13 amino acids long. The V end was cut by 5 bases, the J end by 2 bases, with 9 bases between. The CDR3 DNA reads TGTGCCAGCAGCCGAGGACAAAACTATGGCTACACCTTC. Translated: CASSRGQNYGYTF.

Here the CDR3 reads CAWSADSYNSPLHF. Written as DNA, the CDR3 is TGTGCCTGGAGCGCTGACTCCTATAATTCACCCCTCCACTTT. The rearrangement joins TRBV30 to TRBJ1-6; D unresolved. Germline V lookup: CDR1 GTSNPN, CDR2 SVGIG (reference sequence). V was pared by 3 bases and J by 0 bases, with 6 bases between. CDR3 length: 14 residues. Full variable domain (missing parts from reference TRBV30 and TRBJ1-6): SQTIHQWPATLVQPVGSPLSLECTVEGTSNPNLYWYRQAAGRGLQLLFYSVGIGQISSEVPQNLSASRPQDRQFILSSKKLLLSDSGFYLCAWSADSYNSPLHFGNGTRLTVT.

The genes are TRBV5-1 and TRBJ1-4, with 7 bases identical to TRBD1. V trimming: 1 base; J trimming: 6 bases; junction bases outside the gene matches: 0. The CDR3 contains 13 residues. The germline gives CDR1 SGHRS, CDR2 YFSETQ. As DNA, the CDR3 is TGCGCCAGCAGCTTGACAGGGGATGAAAAACTGTTTTTT. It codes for CASSLTGDEKLFF.

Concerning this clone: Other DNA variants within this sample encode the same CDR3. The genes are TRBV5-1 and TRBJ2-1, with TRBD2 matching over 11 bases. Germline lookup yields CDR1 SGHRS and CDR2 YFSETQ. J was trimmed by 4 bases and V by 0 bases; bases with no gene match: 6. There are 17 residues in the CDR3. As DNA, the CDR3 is TGCGCCAGCAGCTTGGGGCTAGCGGGGGGATCTTACAATGAGCAGTTCTTC. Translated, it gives CASSLGLAGGSYNEQFF.

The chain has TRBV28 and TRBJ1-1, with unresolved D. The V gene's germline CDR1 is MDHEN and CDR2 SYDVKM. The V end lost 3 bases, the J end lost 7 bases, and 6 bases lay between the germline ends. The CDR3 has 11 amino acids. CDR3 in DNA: TGTGCCAGCAGTTTGAGACTTGAAGCTTTCTTT. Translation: CASSLRLEAFF.

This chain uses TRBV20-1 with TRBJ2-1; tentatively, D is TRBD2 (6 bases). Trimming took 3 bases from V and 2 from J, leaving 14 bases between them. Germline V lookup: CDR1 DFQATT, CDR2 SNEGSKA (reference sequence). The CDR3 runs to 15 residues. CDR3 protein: CSASGTSRTYNEQFF. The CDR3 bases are TGCAGTGCTAGTGGCACTAGCAGAACCTACAATGAGCAGTTCTTC.

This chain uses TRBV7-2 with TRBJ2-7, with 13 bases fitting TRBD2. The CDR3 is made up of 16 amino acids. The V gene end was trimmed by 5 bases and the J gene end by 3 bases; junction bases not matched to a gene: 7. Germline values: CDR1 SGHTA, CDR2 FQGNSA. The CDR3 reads CASSPGLAGAFYEQYF. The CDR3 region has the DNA TGTGCCAGCAGCCCCGGACTAGCGGGGGCCTTCTACGAGCAGTACTTC.

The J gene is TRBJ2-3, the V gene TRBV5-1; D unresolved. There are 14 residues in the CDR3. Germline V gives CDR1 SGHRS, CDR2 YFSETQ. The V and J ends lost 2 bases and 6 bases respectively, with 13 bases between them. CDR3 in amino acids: CASSFGPTGDTQYF. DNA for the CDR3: TGCGCCAGCAGCTTTGGCCCGACTGGGGATACGCAGTATTTT.

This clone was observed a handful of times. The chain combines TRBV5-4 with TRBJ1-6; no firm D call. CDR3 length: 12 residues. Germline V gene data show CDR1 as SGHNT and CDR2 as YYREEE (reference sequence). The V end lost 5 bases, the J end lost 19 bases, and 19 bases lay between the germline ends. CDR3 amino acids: CASSGVPNQWHF. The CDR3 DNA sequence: TGTGCCAGCAGTGGGGTCCCCAATCAGTGGCACTTT. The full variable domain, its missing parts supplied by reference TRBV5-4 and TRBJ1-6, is ETGVTQSPTHLIKTRGQQVTLRCSSQSGHNTVSWYQQALGQGPQFIFQYYREEENGRGNFPPRFSGLQFPNYSSELNVNALELDDSALYLCASSGVPNQWHFGNGTRLTVT.

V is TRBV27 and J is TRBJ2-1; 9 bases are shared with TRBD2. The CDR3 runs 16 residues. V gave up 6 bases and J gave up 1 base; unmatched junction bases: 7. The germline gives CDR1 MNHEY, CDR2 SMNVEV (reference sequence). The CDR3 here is CASRQRLAESYNEQFF. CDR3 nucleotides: TGTGCCAGCAGACAAAGACTAGCGGAATCCTACAATGAGCAGTTCTTC.

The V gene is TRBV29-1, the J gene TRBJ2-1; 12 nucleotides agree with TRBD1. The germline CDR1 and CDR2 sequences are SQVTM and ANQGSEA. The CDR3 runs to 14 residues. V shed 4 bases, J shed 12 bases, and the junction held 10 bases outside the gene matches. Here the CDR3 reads CSVGGTGGESGQFF. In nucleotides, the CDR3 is TGCAGCGTTGGGGGGACAGGGGGCGAGTCTGGGCAGTTCTTC.

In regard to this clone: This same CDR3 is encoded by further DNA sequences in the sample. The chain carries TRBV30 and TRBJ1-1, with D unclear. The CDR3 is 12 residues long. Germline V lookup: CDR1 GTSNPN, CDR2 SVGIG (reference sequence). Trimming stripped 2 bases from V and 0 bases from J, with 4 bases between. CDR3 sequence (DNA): TGTGCCTGGAGTCGGATGAACACTGAAGCTTTCTTT. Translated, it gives CAWSRMNTEAFF.

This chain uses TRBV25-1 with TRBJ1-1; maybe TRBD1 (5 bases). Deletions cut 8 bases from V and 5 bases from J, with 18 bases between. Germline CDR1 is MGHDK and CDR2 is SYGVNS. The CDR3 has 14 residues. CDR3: CASRSGSGGTEAFF. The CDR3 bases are TGTGCCAGCCGATCGGGATCTGGGGGAACTGAAGCTTTCTTT.

The CDR3 DNA reads TGTGCCACCTCTAGCGGGAGGGCCCGAGAGCAGTACTTC. Protein: CATSSGRAREQYF. The chain employs TRBV12-3 or TRBV12-4 and TRBJ2-7; 12 nucleotides agree with TRBD2. The CDR3 has 13 residues. The V segment lost 10 bases and the J segment 7 bases; nucleotides outside the gene matches: 8.

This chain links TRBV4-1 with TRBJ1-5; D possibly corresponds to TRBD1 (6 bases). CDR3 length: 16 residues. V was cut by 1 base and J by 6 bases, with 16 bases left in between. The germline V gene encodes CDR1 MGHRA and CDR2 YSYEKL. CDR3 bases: TGCGCCAGCAGCCAAGTCGTACAGGGCCTTCGTCAGCCCCAGCATTTT. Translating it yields CASSQVVQGLRQPQHF.

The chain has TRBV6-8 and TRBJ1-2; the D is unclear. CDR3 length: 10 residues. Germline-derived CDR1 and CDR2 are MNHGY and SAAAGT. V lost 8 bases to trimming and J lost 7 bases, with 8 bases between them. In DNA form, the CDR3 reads TGTGCCAGCTATGGGGTTGGCTACACCTTC. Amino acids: CASYGVGYTF.

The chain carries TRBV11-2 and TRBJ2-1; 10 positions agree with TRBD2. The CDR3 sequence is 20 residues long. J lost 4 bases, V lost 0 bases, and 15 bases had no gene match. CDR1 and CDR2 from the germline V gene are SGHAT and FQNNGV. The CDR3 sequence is CASSLDLLGPRTSGYNEQFF. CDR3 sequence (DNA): TGTGCCAGCAGCTTAGATCTGCTGGGGCCCCGGACTAGCGGTTACAATGAGCAGTTCTTC. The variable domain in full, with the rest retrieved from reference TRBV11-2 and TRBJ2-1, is EAGVAQSPRYKIIEKRQSVAFWCNPISGHATLYWYQQILGQGPKLLIQFQNNGVVDDSQLPKDRFSAERLKGVDSTLKIQPAKLEDSAVYLCASSLDLLGPRTSGYNEQFFGPGTRLTVL.

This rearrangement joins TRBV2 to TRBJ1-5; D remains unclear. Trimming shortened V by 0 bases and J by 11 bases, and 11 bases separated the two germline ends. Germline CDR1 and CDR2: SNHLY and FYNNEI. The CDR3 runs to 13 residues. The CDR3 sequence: CASSEARTQAQHF. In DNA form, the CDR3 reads TGTGCCAGCAGTGAAGCCCGGACTCAAGCCCAGCATTTT.

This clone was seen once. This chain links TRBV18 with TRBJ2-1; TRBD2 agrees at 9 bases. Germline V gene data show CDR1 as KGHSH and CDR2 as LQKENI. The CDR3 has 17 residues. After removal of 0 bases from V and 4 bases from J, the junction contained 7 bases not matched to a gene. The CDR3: CASSPPTASGEYNEQFF. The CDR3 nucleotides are TGTGCCAGCTCACCACCGACCGCTAGCGGGGAATACAATGAGCAGTTCTTC.

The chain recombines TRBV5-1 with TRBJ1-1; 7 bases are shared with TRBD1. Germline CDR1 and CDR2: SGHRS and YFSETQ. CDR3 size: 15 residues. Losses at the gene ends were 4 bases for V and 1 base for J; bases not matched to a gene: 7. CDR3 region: CASSPGGTENTEAFF. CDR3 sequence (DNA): TGCGCCAGCAGCCCAGGGGGGACGGAGAACACTGAAGCTTTCTTT.

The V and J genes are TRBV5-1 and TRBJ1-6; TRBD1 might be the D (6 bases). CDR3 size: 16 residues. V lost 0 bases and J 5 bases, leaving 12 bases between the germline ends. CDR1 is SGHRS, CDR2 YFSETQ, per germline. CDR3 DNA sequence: TGCGCCAGCAGCTTGGTCGGGGGGCCTAATAATTCACCCCTCCACTTT. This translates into CASSLVGGPNNSPLHF.

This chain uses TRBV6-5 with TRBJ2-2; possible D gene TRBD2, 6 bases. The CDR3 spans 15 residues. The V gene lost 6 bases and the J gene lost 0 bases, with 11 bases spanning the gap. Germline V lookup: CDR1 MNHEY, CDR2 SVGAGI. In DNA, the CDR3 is TGTGCCAGCAGAGTACGACTAGCGAACACCGGGGAGCTGTTTTTT. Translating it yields CASRVRLANTGELFF.

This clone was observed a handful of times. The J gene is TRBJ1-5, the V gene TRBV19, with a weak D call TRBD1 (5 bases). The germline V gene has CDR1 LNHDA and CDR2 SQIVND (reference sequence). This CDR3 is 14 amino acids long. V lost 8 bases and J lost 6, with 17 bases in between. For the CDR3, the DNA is TGTGCCAGTCGACCGCCGGGGGGGGGTCAGCCCCAGCATTTT. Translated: CASRPPGGGQPQHF. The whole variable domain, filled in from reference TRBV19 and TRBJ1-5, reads DGGITQSPKYLFRKEGQNVTLSCEQNLNHDAMYWYRQDPGQGLRLIYYSQIVNDFQKGDIAEGYSVSREKKESFPLTVTSAQKNPTAFYLCASRPPGGGQPQHFGDGTRLSIL.